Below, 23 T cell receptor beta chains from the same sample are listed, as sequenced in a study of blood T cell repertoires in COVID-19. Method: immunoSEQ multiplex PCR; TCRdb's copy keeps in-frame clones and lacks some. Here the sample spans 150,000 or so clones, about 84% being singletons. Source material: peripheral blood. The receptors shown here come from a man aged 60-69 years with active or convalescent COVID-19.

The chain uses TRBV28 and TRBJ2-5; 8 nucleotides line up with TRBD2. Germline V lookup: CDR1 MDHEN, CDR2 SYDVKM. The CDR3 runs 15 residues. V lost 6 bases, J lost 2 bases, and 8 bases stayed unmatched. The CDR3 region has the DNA TGTGCCAGCAGCCCCGGGGGGGGGTTGCAAGAGACCCAGTACTTC. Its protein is CASSPGGGLQETQYF.

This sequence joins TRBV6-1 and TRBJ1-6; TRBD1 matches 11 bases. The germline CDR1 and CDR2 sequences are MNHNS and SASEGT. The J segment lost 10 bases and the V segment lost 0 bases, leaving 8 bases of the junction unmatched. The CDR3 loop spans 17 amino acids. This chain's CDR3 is CASSEAMGQGVGSPLHF. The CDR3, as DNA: TGTGCCAGCAGTGAAGCAATGGGACAGGGGGTAGGGTCACCCCTCCACTTT.

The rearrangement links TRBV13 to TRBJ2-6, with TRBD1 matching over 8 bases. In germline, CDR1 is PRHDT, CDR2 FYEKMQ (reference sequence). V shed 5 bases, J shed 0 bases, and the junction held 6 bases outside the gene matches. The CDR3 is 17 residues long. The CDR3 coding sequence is TGTGCCAGCAGCCCCGACAGGGGAATCTCTGGGGCCAACGTCCTGACTTTC. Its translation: CASSPDRGISGANVLTF.

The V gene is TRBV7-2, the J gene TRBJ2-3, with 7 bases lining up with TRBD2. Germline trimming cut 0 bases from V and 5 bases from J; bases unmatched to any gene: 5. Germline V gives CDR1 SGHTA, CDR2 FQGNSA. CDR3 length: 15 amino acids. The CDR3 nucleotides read TGTGCCAGCAGCTTAGCGAGCCGGGGGGTAGATACGCAGTATTTT. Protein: CASSLASRGVDTQYF.

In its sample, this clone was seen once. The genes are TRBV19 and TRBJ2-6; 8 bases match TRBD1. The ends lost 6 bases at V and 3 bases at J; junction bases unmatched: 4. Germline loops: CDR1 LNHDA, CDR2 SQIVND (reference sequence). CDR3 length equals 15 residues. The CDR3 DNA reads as TGTGCCAGTAGATTACAGGGGGGTGGGGCCAACGTCCTGACTTTC. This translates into CASRLQGGGANVLTF.

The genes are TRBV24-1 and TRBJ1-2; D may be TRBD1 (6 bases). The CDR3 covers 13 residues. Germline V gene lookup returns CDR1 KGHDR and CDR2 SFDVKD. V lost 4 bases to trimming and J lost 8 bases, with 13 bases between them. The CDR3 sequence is CATSEPGVGGYTF. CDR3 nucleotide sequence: TGTGCCACCAGTGAGCCAGGGGTCGGAGGCTACACCTTC.

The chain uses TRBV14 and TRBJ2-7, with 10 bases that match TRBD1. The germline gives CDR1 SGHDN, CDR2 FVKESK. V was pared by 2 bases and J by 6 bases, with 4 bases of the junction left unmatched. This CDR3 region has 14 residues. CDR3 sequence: CASSQWTGGAEQYF. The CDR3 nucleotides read TGTGCCAGCAGCCAATGGACAGGGGGAGCCGAGCAGTACTTC.

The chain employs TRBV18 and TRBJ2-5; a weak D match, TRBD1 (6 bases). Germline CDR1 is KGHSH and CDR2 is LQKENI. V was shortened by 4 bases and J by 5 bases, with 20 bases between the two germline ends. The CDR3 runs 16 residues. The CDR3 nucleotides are TGTGCCAGCTCACGCCCGCAGGGACCCCAGGGGGAGACCCAGTACTTC. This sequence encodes CASSRPQGPQGETQYF. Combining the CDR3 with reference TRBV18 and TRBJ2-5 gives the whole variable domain NAGVMQNPRHLVRRRGQEARLRCSPMKGHSHVYWYRQLPEEGLKFMVYLQKENIIDESGMPKERFSAEFPKEGPSILRIQQVVRGDSAAYFCASSRPQGPQGETQYFGPGTRLLVL.

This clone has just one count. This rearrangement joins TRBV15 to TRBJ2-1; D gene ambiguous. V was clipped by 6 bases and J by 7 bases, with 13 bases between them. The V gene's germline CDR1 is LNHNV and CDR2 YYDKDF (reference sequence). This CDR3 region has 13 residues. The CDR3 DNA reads TGTGCCACCAGTAAGGATAGGCGGAATGAGCAGTTCTTC. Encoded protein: CATSKDRRNEQFF. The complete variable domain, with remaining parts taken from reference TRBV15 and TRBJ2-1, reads DAMVIQNPRYQVTQFGKPVTLSCSQTLNHNVMYWYQQKSSQAPKLLFHYYDKDFNNEADTPDNFQSRRPNTSFCFLDIRSPGLGDTAMYLCATSKDRRNEQFFGPGTRLTVL.

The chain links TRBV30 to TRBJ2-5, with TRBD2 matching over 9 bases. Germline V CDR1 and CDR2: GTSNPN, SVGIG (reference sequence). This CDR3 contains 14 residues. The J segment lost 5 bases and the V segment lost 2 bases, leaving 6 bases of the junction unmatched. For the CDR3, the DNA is TGTGCCTGGAGTCGTAGCGGGAGCCAGGAGACCCAGTACTTC. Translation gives CAWSRSGSQETQYF. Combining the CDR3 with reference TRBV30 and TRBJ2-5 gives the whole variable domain SQTIHQWPATLVQPVGSPLSLECTVEGTSNPNLYWYRQAAGRGLQLLFYSVGIGQISSEVPQNLSASRPQDRQFILSSKKLLLSDSGFYLCAWSRSGSQETQYFGPGTRLLVL.

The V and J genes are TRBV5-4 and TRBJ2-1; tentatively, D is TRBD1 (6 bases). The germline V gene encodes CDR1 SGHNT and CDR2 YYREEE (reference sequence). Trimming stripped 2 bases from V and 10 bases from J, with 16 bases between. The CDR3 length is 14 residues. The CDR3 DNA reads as TGTGCCAGCAGCTTTTTCGGCGCCCAGGGGGAGCAGTTCTTC. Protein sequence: CASSFFGAQGEQFF. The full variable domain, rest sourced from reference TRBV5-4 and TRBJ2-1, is ETGVTQSPTHLIKTRGQQVTLRCSSQSGHNTVSWYQQALGQGPQFIFQYYREEENGRGNFPPRFSGLQFPNYSSELNVNALELDDSALYLCASSFFGAQGEQFFGPGTRLTVL.

CDR3 protein: CASSLGAIRGYTF. The CDR3 coding sequence is TGTGCCAGCAGCTTAGGGGCGATTCGTGGCTACACCTTC. The chain combines TRBV7-9 with TRBJ1-2, with unresolved D. Trimming shortened V by 1 base and J by 7 bases, and 10 bases separated the two germline ends. From germline, CDR1 is SEHNR and CDR2 FQNEAQ (reference sequence). The CDR3 has 13 amino acids.

CDR3 coding DNA: TGTGCCACCAGTGATCACCTTAAAGCGGGGGAGGAAGATACGCAGTATTTT. Protein sequence: CATSDHLKAGEEDTQYF. The chain joins TRBV24-1 to TRBJ2-3; TRBD2 agrees at 8 bases. Per germline, CDR1 KGHDR and CDR2 SFDVKD. The CDR3 is 17 residues long. The V segment lost 3 bases and the J segment 5 bases; nucleotides outside the gene matches: 12.

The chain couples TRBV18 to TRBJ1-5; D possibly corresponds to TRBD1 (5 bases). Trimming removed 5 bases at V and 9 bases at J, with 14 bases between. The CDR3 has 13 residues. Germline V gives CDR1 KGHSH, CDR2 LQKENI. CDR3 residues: CASSIGEERPQHF. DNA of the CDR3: TGTGCCAGCTCAATAGGGGAGGAGCGGCCCCAGCATTTT.

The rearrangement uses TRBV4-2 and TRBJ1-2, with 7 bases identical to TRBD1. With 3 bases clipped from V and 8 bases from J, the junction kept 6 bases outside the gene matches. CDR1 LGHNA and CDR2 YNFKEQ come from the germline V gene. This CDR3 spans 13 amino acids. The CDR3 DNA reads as TGTGCCAGCAGCCAGACAGGGTGGTTAGGCTACACCTTC. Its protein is CASSQTGWLGYTF.

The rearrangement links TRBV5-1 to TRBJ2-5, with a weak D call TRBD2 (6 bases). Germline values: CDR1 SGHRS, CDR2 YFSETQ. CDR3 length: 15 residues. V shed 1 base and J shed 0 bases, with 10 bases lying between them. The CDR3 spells CASSLTGDDQETQYF. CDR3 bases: TGCGCCAGCAGCTTGACGGGGGACGACCAAGAGACCCAGTACTTC.

CDR3 loop: CASSPGQIGELFF. Written as DNA, the CDR3 is TGTGCCAGCAGCCCCGGACAGATCGGGGAGCTGTTTTTT. The chain carries TRBV7-8 and TRBJ2-2, with D maybe TRBD1 (6 bases). In germline, CDR1 is SGHVS, CDR2 FQNEAQ. CDR3 length: 13 amino acids. Trimming removed 5 bases at V and 7 bases at J, with 11 bases between.

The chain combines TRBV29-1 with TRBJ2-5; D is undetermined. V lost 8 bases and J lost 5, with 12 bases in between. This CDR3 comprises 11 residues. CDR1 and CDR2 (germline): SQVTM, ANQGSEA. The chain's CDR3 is CSKSFLETQYF. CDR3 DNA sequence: TGCAGCAAATCCTTCCTGGAGACCCAGTACTTC. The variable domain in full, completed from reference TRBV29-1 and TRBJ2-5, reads SAVISQKPSRDICQRGTSLTIQCQVDSQVTMMFWYRQQPGQSLTLIATANQGSEATYESGFVIDKFPISRPNLTFSTLTVSNMSPEDSSIYLCSKSFLETQYFGPGTRLLVL.

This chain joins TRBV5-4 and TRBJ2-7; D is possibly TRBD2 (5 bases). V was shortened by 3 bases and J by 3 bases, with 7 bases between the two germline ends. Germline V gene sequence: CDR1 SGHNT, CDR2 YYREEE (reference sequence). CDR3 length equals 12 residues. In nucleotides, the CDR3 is TGTGCCAGCAGCTACGGGGACTACGAGCAGTACTTC. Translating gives CASSYGDYEQYF. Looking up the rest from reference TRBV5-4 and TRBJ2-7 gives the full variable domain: ETGVTQSPTHLIKTRGQQVTLRCSSQSGHNTVSWYQQALGQGPQFIFQYYREEENGRGNFPPRFSGLQFPNYSSELNVNALELDDSALYLCASSYGDYEQYFGPGTRLTVT.

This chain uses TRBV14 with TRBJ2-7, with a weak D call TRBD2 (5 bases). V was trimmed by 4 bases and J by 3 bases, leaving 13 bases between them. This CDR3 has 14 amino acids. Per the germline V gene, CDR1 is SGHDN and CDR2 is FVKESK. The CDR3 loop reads CASSLADSHYEQYF. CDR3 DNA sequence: TGTGCCAGCAGCCTGGCGGACTCTCACTACGAGCAGTACTTC.

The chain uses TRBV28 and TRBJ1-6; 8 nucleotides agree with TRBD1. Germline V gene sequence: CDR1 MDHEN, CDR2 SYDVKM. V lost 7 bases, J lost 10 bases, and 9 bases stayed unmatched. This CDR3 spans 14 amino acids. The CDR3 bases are TGTGCCAGCATCGGGACAGGTCGATTCTCACCCCTCCACTTT. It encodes CASIGTGRFSPLHF.

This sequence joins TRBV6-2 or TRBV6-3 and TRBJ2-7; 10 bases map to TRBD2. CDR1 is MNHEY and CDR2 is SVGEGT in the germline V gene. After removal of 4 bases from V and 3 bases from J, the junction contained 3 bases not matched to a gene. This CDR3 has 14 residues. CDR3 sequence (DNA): TGTGCCAGCAGTTCCGGACTAGCGGTCTACGAGCAGTACTTC. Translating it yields CASSSGLAVYEQYF.

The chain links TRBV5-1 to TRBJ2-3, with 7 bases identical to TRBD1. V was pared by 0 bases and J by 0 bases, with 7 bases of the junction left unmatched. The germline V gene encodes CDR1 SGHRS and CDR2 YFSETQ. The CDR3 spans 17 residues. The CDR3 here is CASSLARGQSSTDTQYF. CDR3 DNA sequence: TGCGCCAGCAGCTTGGCTCGGGGACAGTCTAGCACAGATACGCAGTATTTT. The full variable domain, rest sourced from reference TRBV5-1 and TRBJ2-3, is KAGVTQTPRYLIKTRGQQVTLSCSPISGHRSVSWYQQTPGQGLQFLFEYFSETQRNKGNFPGRFSGRQFSNSRSEMNVSTLELGDSALYLCASSLARGQSSTDTQYFGPGTRLTVL.